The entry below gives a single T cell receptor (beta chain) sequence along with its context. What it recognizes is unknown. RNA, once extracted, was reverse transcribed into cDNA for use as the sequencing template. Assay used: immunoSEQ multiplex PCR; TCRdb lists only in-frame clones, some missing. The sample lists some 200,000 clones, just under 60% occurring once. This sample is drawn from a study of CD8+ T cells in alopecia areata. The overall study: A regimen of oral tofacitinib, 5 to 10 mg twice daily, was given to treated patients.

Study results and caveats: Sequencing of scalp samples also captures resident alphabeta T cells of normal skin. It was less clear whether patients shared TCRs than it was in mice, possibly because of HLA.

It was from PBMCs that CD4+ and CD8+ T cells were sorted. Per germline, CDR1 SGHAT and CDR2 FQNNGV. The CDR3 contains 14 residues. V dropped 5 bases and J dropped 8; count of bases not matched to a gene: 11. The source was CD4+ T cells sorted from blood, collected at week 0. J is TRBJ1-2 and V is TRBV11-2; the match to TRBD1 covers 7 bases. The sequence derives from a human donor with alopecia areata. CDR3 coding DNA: TGTGCCAGCAGCCCCAGGGGGGACGCCCTCGGCTACACCTTC. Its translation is CASSPRGDALGYTF. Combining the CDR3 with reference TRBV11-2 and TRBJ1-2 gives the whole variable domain EAGVAQSPRYKIIEKRQSVAFWCNPISGHATLYWYQQILGQGPKLLIQFQNNGVVDDSQLPKDRFSAERLKGVDSTLKIQPAKLEDSAVYLCASSPRGDALGYTFGSGTRLTVV.